This paragraph reports one T cell receptor (beta chain). The antigen is undetermined. Trimming removed 4 bases at V and 3 bases at J, with 7 bases between. This CDR3 contains 12 residues. Germline loops: CDR1 MGHDK, CDR2 SYGVNS. For the second PCR, which ran for roughly 6 to 12 cycles, a sample-barcoded 5' primer and a J-beta primer mix were used. TCRdb recomputed calls from the 5' RACE reads with MiXCR, one row per CDR3 protein. The sample has over a million distinct CDR3 sequences; approximately 42% are singletons. The data derive from a study of blood T cells in healthy people across ages. Study as a whole: There was about one barcoded beta molecule captured by template switching per two T cells.

Donors were systemically healthy Caucasian individuals from Russia aged roughly 6 to 100 years. Each donor's blood draw was around 10 milliliters of peripheral blood. Findings of the study overall: Estimated diversity, derived from one million T cells, was regarded as an underestimate.

The chain combines TRBV25-1 with TRBJ2-7; no definite D call. The source material was blood. The sequence was obtained from a woman aged 18-29 years in good health. The CDR3: CASSAPGYEQYF. The CDR3, as DNA: TGTGCCAGCAGTGCCCCCGGCTACGAGCAGTACTTC.